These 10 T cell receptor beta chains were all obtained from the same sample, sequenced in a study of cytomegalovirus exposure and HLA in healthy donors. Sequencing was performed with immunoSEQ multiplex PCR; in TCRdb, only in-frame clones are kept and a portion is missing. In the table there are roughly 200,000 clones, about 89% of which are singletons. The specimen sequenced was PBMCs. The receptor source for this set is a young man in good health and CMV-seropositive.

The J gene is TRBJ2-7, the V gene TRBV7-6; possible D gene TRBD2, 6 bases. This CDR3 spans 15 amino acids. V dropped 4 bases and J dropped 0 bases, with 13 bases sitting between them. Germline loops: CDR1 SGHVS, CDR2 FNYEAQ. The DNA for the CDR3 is TGTGCCAGCAGCTACAGTCGGGAGCGCTCCTACGAGCAGTACTTC. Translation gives CASSYSRERSYEQYF.

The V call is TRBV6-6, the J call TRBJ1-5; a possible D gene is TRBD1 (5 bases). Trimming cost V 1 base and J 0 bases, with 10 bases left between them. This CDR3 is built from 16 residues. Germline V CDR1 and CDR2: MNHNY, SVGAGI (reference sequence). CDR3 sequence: CASSYLDISSNQPQHF. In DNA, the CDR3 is TGTGCCAGCAGTTACTTGGACATTTCTAGCAATCAGCCCCAGCATTTT.

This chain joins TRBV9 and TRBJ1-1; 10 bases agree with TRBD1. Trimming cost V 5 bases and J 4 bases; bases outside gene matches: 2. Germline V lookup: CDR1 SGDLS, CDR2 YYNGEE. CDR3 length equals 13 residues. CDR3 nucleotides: TGTGCCAGCAGTGGGACAGGGGTCACTGAAGCTTTCTTT. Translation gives CASSGTGVTEAFF.

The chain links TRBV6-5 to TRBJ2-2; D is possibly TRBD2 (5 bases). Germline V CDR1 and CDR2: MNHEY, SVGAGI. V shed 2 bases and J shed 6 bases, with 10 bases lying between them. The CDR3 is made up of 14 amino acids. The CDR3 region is CASSYAGYAGELFF. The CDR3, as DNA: TGTGCCAGCAGTTACGCGGGTTACGCCGGGGAGCTGTTTTTT.

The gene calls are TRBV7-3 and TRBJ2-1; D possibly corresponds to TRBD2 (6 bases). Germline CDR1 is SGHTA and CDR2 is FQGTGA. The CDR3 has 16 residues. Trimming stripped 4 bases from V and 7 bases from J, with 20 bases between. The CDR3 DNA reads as TGTGCCAGCAGCTATCTAGCGACCAGGTTGGGGAATGAGCAGTTCTTC. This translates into CASSYLATRLGNEQFF.

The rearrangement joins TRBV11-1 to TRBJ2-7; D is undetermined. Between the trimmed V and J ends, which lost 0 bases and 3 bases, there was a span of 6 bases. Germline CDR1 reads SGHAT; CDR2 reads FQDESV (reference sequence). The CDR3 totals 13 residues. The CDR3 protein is CASSLAQDYEQYF. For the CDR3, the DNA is TGTGCCAGCAGCTTAGCGCAGGACTACGAGCAGTACTTC.

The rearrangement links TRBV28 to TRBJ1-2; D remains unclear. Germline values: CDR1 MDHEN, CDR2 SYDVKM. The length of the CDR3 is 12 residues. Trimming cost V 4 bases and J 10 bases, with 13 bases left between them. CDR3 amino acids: CASSSSAEFYTF. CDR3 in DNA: TGTGCCAGCAGTTCAAGCGCGGAGTTCTACACCTTC.

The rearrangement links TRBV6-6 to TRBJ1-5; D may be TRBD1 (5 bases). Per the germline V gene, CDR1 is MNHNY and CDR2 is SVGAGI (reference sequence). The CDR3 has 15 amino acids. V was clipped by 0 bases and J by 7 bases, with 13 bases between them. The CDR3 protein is CASSYSGKGRQPQHF. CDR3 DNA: TGTGCCAGCAGTTACTCGGGGAAGGGGCGGCAGCCCCAGCATTTT.

CDR3 nucleotide sequence: TGTGCCAGCAGCCTTACCACCTTATCGGAGACCCAGTACTTC. It encodes CASSLTTLSETQYF. The V gene is TRBV11-2, the J gene TRBJ2-5; no firm D call. CDR1 is SGHAT, CDR2 FQNNGV, per germline. V lost 5 bases to trimming and J lost 5 bases, with 15 bases between them. The CDR3 sequence is 14 residues long.

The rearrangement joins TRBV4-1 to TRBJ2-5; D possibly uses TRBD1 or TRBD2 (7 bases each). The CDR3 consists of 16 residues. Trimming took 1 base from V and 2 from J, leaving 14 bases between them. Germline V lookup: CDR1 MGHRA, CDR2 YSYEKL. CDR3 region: CASSQVGRGRQETQYF. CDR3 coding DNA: TGCGCCAGCAGCCAAGTGGGGAGGGGGCGACAAGAGACCCAGTACTTC.